This TCR beta chain was captured by sequencing in a study of early T cells in non-severe SARS-CoV-2 infection. Study at large: Sequencing of bulk RNA from unsorted whole blood was done, without chain pairing.

This clonotype showed up many times. What it binds is unknown. Notes on the study in general: VDJdb matches were skewed toward anti-spike CD8 T cell responses.

Molecules of cDNA were individually given unique molecular identifiers that were attached to them. TCRdb used MiXCR to reprocess the 5' RACE reads, holding one entry per CDR3 protein. Found here are tens of thousands of distinct CDR3 sequences, roughly 4% of them singletons; the top ten hold roughly 3%. The CDR3 loop spans 14 amino acids. The ends were cut back, 2 bases at V and 9 bases at J, with 17 bases in the middle. Germline V CDR1 and CDR2: SEHNR, FQNEAQ (reference sequence). The specimen was whole blood. The chain links TRBV7-9 to TRBJ2-7, with D maybe TRBD2 (5 bases). This clonotype originated in an adult who was a healthcare worker with PCR-confirmed SARS-CoV-2 infection or an uninfected control (not recorded which). Written as DNA, the CDR3 is TGTGCCAGCAGCTTATCCCCGGGGAGCGGAGTGCAGTACTTC. Amino acids: CASSLSPGSGVQYF.